This T cell receptor (beta chain) was observed in a study of blood T cell repertoires in COVID-19. Background on the study: The United States, Italy and Spain were the sources of the acute and convalescent COVID-19 samples. Sources were T cells, B-cell-depleted T cells, or PBMCs; the material itself was cDNA or gDNA.

The table lists this clone with a few counts. In the original processing: Estimation of nucleated cell counts was performed using reference gene primer amplification. Measured with immunoSEQ multiplex PCR; TCRdb has only the in-frame clones, and not every one. The V and J calls and clone size come from that table; D and trimming were worked out from the DNA. Of roughly 55,000 clones in the sample, under 85% were seen once. This CDR3 comprises 13 residues. V dropped 3 bases and J dropped 3 bases, with 8 bases sitting between them. Sequenced input: peripheral blood. This TCR came from a woman aged 55-70 years with acute or convalescent COVID-19. The chain couples TRBV12-3 or TRBV12-4 to TRBJ1-2; D is possibly TRBD1 (5 bases). DNA for the CDR3: TGTGCCAGCAGTTTGGGGGGAGACTATGGCTACACCTTC. Its translation is CASSLGGDYGYTF.